The present TCR beta chain was sequenced within a study of cytomegalovirus exposure and HLA in healthy donors. Study conclusions and caveats: Because they were indistinguishable, some V segments, including TRBV6-2 and TRBV6-3, were excluded. Later analysis suggested links between common viral pathogens and several top significant clusters.

There are 14 residues in the CDR3. CDR1 and CDR2 (germline): MDHEN, SYDVKM. V dropped 4 bases and J dropped 1 base, with 9 bases sitting between them. Primers for the PCR totalled 60 Vbeta and 13 Jbeta. TCRdb keeps only in-frame clones here, not all; method: immunoSEQ multiplex PCR. The sample carries 100,000 to 120,000 clones, approximately 70% recorded once. Concerning this clone: Antigen: not known.

This clonotype originated in a man younger than 40 in good health and CMV-seronegative. Material for sequencing was PBMCs. The chain carries TRBV28 and TRBJ2-3; D gene unclear. In nucleotides, the CDR3 is TGTGCCAGCAGTTCTAGAGGTGGCACAGATACGCAGTATTTT. Protein sequence: CASSSRGGTDTQYF.